One and the same sample provided the 26 T cell receptor beta chains below, sequenced in a study of control samples from healthy donors and cancer patients. TCRdb keeps only in-frame clones here, not all; method: immunoSEQ multiplex PCR. The table records over 150,000 clones, 96% of them present only once. Material: blood. These receptors were taken from a woman in her twenties or thirties in good health.

The chain combines TRBV7-3 with TRBJ1-2; D perhaps matches TRBD1 (5 bases). The germline V gene has CDR1 SGHTA and CDR2 FQGTGA. V was pared by 5 bases and J by 4 bases, with 11 bases between. CDR3 size: 13 residues. The CDR3 nucleotides are TGTGCCAGCAGCCCCGGGGGGGGCTATGGCTACACCTTC. Amino acid sequence: CASSPGGGYGYTF.

V usage is TRBV28 and J usage is TRBJ1-2; perhaps TRBD1 as D (5 bases). From germline, CDR1 is MDHEN and CDR2 SYDVKM. This CDR3 contains 12 residues. The ends were cut back, 4 bases at V and 5 bases at J, with 8 bases in the middle. CDR3 sequence (DNA): TGTGCCAGCAGTTATCCAGGGTATGGCTACACCTTC. This gives the protein CASSYPGYGYTF.

The V gene is TRBV2, the J gene TRBJ1-5; a weak D match, TRBD1 (6 bases). The germline V and J ends were trimmed by 1 base and 7 bases, with 11 bases remaining between them. The germline V gene has CDR1 SNHLY and CDR2 FYNNEI. The length of the CDR3 is 14 residues. CDR3 coding DNA: TGTGCCAGCAGTGAAGGGCCAGGGGCCCAGCCCCAGCATTTT. Encoded protein: CASSEGPGAQPQHF.

This clone came up once. The V call is TRBV7-9, the J call TRBJ1-1; no reliable D call. V lost 0 bases and J lost 0, with 8 bases in between. This CDR3 is 15 amino acids long. In germline, CDR1 is SEHNR, CDR2 FQNEAQ (reference sequence). The CDR3 sequence is CASSLAAAMNTEAFF. CDR3 coding DNA: TGTGCCAGCAGCTTAGCGGCAGCTATGAACACTGAAGCTTTCTTT.

V is TRBV10-1 and J is TRBJ1-3; D might be TRBD1 (5 bases). This CDR3 comprises 16 residues. Trimming removed 5 bases from V and 0 bases from J, with 14 bases in between. The germline CDR1 and CDR2 sequences are WNHNN and SYGVQD (reference sequence). CDR3 sequence reads: CASSPGTGSSGNTIYF. CDR3 DNA: TGCGCCAGCAGTCCCGGGACTGGGAGCTCTGGAAACACCATATATTTT.

The chain has TRBV7-3 and TRBJ2-2; D perhaps matches TRBD2 (7 bases). From germline, CDR1 is SGHTA and CDR2 FQGTGA. The CDR3 totals 16 residues. V lost 5 bases, J lost 1 base, and 14 bases lay in between. CDR3 nucleotide sequence: TGTGCCAGCAGCCGACAGGCTAGCGGGAACACCGGGGAGCTGTTTTTT. This encodes CASSRQASGNTGELFF.

CDR3 protein: CSVLGPYEQYF. In DNA, the CDR3 is TGCAGCGTCCTGGGCCCCTACGAGCAGTACTTC. The rearrangement uses TRBV29-1 and TRBJ2-7; unclear D gene. Germline CDR1 and CDR2: SQVTM and ANQGSEA. The CDR3 is 11 residues long. Trimming left V 6 bases short and J 2 bases short, with 8 bases between.

The chain employs TRBV30 and TRBJ2-1; D may be TRBD2 (6 bases). The CDR3 has 11 amino acids. Trimming pared 3 bases from V and 13 bases from J, leaving 13 bases between. CDR1 is GTSNPN and CDR2 is SVGIG in the germline V gene (reference sequence). In nucleotides, the CDR3 is TGTGCCTGGAGCCCAACGGGAGCTCAGTTCTTC. Amino acids: CAWSPTGAQFF.

Only a few counts were recorded for this clone. The chain recombines TRBV5-1 with TRBJ1-1; 7 nucleotides match TRBD1. The CDR3 is made up of 15 amino acids. CDR1 is SGHRS and CDR2 is YFSETQ in the germline V gene. The V segment lost 4 bases and the J segment 0 bases; nucleotides outside the gene matches: 6. The CDR3 sequence is CASSPRGGMNTEAFF. As DNA, the CDR3 is TGCGCCAGCAGCCCCAGGGGGGGGATGAACACTGAAGCTTTCTTT.

V gene TRBV30 combines with J gene TRBJ2-3, with 7 bases that match TRBD1. The CDR3 totals 14 residues. V shed 5 bases, J shed 4 bases, and the junction held 9 bases outside the gene matches. Germline loops: CDR1 GTSNPN, CDR2 SVGIG (reference sequence). The CDR3 DNA reads TGTGCCTGGGAACAGGGGAATGGGGCAGATACGCAGTATTTT. This translates into CAWEQGNGADTQYF. Complete variable domain (other parts from reference TRBV30 and TRBJ2-3): SQTIHQWPATLVQPVGSPLSLECTVEGTSNPNLYWYRQAAGRGLQLLFYSVGIGQISSEVPQNLSASRPQDRQFILSSKKLLLSDSGFYLCAWEQGNGADTQYFGPGTRLTVL.

V gene TRBV3-1 (or the pseudogene TRBV3-2) combines with J gene TRBJ2-2; TRBD2 aligns across 12 bases. The V and J ends lost 2 bases and 6 bases, in that order; junction bases with no gene match: 10. The CDR3 length is 18 residues. The germline V gene has CDR1 LGHDT and CDR2 YNNKEL (reference sequence). The CDR3: CASSQIYSGLAGPGELFF. In DNA, the CDR3 is TGTGCCAGCAGCCAAATTTATTCCGGACTAGCGGGACCCGGGGAGCTGTTTTTT.

The chain uses TRBV5-1 and TRBJ2-2, with D possibly being TRBD2 (5 bases). Germline V gives CDR1 SGHRS, CDR2 YFSETQ. The length of the CDR3 is 15 residues. V was cut by 7 bases and J by 0 bases, with 13 bases left in between. The CDR3 DNA reads TGCGCCAGCCAATTCGGGGTGACGAACACCGGGGAGCTGTTTTTT. It yields the protein CASQFGVTNTGELFF.

The genes are TRBV4-2 and TRBJ2-7; TRBD1 agrees at 7 bases. V was pared by 4 bases and J by 3 bases, with 9 bases of the junction left unmatched. The CDR3 runs 15 residues. CDR1 is LGHNA and CDR2 is YNFKEQ in the germline V gene. The CDR3 here is CASSRTDRSFYEQYF. The DNA for the CDR3 is TGTGCCAGCAGCCGAACGGACAGGAGCTTCTACGAGCAGTACTTC.

This sequence joins TRBV9 and TRBJ2-1, with 9 bases lining up with TRBD1. The length of the CDR3 is 16 residues. The germline gives CDR1 SGDLS, CDR2 YYNGEE. V dropped 3 bases and J dropped 7; count of bases not matched to a gene: 11. CDR3 amino acids: CASSGEGTGSPNEQFF. The DNA for the CDR3 is TGTGCCAGCAGCGGGGAGGGGACAGGGTCCCCGAATGAGCAGTTCTTC.

The chain carries TRBV28 and TRBJ1-1, with 7 bases lining up with TRBD1. The germline CDR1 and CDR2 sequences are MDHEN and SYDVKM. The length of the CDR3 is 15 residues. V trimming: 4 bases; J trimming: 0 bases; junction bases outside the gene matches: 5. This chain's CDR3 is CASSYRDRVNTEAFF. DNA for the CDR3: TGTGCCAGCAGTTACCGGGACAGAGTGAACACTGAAGCTTTCTTT. Supplemented by reference TRBV28 and TRBJ1-1, the full variable domain reads DVKVTQSSRYLVKRTGEKVFLECVQDMDHENMFWYRQDPGLGLRLIYFSYDVKMKEKGDIPEGYSVSREKKERFSLILESASTNQTSMYLCASSYRDRVNTEAFFGQGTRLTVV.

The J gene is TRBJ2-2, the V gene TRBV5-4; perhaps TRBD2 as D (7 bases). This CDR3 has 15 amino acids. Germline V lookup: CDR1 SGHNT, CDR2 YYREEE (reference sequence). V lost 4 bases and J lost 3, with 13 bases in between. The CDR3 sequence is CASSPGRGHTGELFF. In nucleotides, the CDR3 is TGTGCCAGCAGCCCGGGGCGGGGGCACACCGGGGAGCTGTTTTTT.

This clone was counted a few times. V and J are TRBV6-4 and TRBJ2-3; 12 bases are a match to TRBD2. Trimming took 6 bases from V and 3 from J; bases not matched to a gene: 7. The CDR3 covers 16 residues. Germline V CDR1 and CDR2: MRHNA, SNTAGT. CDR3 sequence: CASSPRTSGDTDTQYF. The DNA of the CDR3 is TGTGCCAGCAGCCCCAGGACTAGCGGGGATACAGATACGCAGTATTTT.

The rearrangement links TRBV6-4 to TRBJ2-7; 9 bases line up with TRBD2. The germline V gene has CDR1 MRHNA and CDR2 SNTAGT. This CDR3 is 14 amino acids long. V was pared by 6 bases and J by 1 base, with 4 bases of the junction left unmatched. The CDR3 bases are TGTGCCAGCAGCTCTAGCGGGGATTCCTACGAGCAGTACTTC. This translates into CASSSSGDSYEQYF.

The gene calls are TRBV7-8 and TRBJ2-3, with D perhaps matching TRBD1 or TRBD2 (5 bases each). V lost 0 bases, J lost 3 bases, and 7 bases lay in between. The V gene's germline CDR1 is SGHVS and CDR2 FQNEAQ. The CDR3 totals 14 residues. The CDR3 protein is CASSLAGVTDTQYF. As DNA, the CDR3 is TGTGCCAGCAGCTTAGCGGGGGTTACAGATACGCAGTATTTT.

A single count supports this clone. This chain links TRBV6-5 with TRBJ1-6, with D perhaps TRBD1 (6 bases). Trimming left V 0 bases short and J 9 bases short, with 12 bases between. The V gene's germline CDR1 is MNHEY and CDR2 SVGAGI. The CDR3 covers 15 residues. CDR3 protein: CASSYSGRGGSPLHF. CDR3 nucleotides: TGTGCCAGCAGTTACTCAGGCAGGGGTGGTTCACCCCTCCACTTT.

This clone has only one observation. This chain joins TRBV5-1 and TRBJ1-6; 10 bases map to TRBD1. The trim removed 5 bases at V and 7 bases at J, leaving 3 bases unmatched. Germline assignment: CDR1 SGHRS and CDR2 YFSETQ. This CDR3 contains 14 residues. In DNA, the CDR3 is TGCGCCAGCAGGACAGGGGGCGGGAATTCACCCCTCCACTTT. It codes for CASRTGGGNSPLHF.

The chain joins TRBV12-5 to TRBJ2-4; D may be TRBD1 (6 bases). The CDR3 has 19 amino acids. Per the germline V gene, CDR1 is LGHNT and CDR2 is FRNRAP. The V end lost 6 bases, the J end lost 1 base, and 25 bases lay between the germline ends. Here the CDR3 reads CASGDRAHPGALAKNIQYF. In nucleotides, the CDR3 is TGTGCTAGTGGCGATCGGGCTCATCCAGGGGCCTTGGCCAAAAACATTCAGTACTTC.

This chain uses TRBV5-6 with TRBJ1-1; D is ambiguous. Trimming stripped 1 base from V and 11 bases from J, with 9 bases between. Germline CDR1 is SGHDT and CDR2 is YYEEEE. CDR3 length: 11 residues. CDR3 DNA: TGTGCCAGCAGCTTGCAAGGCCCCGCTTTCTTT. This gives the protein CASSLQGPAFF.

The chain uses TRBV13 and TRBJ2-7; maybe TRBD1 (6 bases). CDR1 is PRHDT, CDR2 FYEKMQ, per germline (reference sequence). The CDR3 length is 13 residues. Trimming cost V 6 bases and J 0 bases, with 9 bases left between them. The CDR3 loop reads CASRADSSYEQYF. For the CDR3, the DNA is TGTGCCAGCAGAGCGGACAGCTCCTACGAGCAGTACTTC.

The chain uses TRBV6-2 or TRBV6-3 and TRBJ2-1; unclear D gene. CDR3 size: 16 residues. Germline loops: CDR1 MNHEY, CDR2 SVGEGT. V shed 4 bases and J shed 12 bases, with 25 bases lying between them. CDR3 DNA: TGTGCCAGCAGTTCGTTTCGGACGGACCCCAGGTTCGGGCAGTTCTTC. It translates to CASSSFRTDPRFGQFF.

The rearrangement links TRBV10-3 to TRBJ1-3; D may be TRBD1 (6 bases). Trimming cost V 5 bases and J 15 bases, with 14 bases left between them. This CDR3 has 11 amino acids. Per germline, CDR1 ENHRY and CDR2 SYGVKD. The CDR3 bases are TGTGCCATCAGTTTAGGGGGACCGAAATATTTT. Translation: CAISLGGPKYF.